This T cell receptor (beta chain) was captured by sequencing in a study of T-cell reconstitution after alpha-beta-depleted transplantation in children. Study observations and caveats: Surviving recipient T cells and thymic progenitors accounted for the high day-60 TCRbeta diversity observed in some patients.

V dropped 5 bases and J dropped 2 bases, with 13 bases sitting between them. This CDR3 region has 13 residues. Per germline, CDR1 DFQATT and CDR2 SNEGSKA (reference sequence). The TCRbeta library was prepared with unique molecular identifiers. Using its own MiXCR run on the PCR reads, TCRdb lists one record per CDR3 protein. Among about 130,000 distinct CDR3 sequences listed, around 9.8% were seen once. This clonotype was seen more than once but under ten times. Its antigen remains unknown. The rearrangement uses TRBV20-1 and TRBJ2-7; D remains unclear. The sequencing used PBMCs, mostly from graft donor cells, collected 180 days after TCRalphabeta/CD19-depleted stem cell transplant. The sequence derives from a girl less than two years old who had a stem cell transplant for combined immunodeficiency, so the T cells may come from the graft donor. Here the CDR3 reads CSALRWGTYEQYF. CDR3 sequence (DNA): TGCAGTGCTCTCAGGTGGGGTACCTACGAGCAGTACTTC.